Sequencing of this T cell receptor (beta chain) was carried out in a study of T cell clones after liver transplantation. Study overall: Standard immunosuppression, with no induction, continued until 12-24 months after transplant. Draws occurred before transplant, before withdrawal, and after complete or failed withdrawal.

Study outcomes and limitations: The donor-reactive repertoire was only partly measurable in two subjects, lacking donor cells.

The assay was immunoSEQ multiplex PCR, and TCRdb's table has in-frame clones only and misses some. The data show about 74,000 clones, roughly 80% seen once. Worth noting for this clone: No antigen is known for it.

The CDR3 consists of 14 residues. Between the trimmed V and J ends, which lost 2 bases and 8 bases, there was a span of 13 bases. The V gene's germline CDR1 is SGHAT and CDR2 FQNNGV. The rearrangement joins TRBV11-2 to TRBJ1-5; unclear D gene. This sample comprised CD4+ T cells from blood, obtained before liver transplant. The clonotype was recovered from a human donor who received a liver transplant. For the CDR3, the DNA is TGTGCCAGCAGCTTAAATGGTTATGGTGAGCCCCAGCATTTT. Protein sequence: CASSLNGYGEPQHF.